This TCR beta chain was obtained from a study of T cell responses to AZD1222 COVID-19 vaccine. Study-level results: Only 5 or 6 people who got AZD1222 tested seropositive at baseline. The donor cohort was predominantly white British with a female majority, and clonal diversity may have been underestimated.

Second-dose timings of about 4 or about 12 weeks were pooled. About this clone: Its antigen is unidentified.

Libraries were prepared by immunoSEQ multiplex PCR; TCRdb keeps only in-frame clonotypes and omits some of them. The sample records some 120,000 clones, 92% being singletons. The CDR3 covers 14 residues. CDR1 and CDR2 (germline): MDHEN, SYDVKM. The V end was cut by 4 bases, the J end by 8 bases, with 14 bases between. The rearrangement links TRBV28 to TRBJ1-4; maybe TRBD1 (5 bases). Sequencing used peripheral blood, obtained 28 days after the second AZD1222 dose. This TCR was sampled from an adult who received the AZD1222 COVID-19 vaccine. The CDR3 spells CASSSRATSEKLFF. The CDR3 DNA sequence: TGTGCCAGCAGTTCCAGGGCTACGTCAGAAAAACTGTTTTTT.